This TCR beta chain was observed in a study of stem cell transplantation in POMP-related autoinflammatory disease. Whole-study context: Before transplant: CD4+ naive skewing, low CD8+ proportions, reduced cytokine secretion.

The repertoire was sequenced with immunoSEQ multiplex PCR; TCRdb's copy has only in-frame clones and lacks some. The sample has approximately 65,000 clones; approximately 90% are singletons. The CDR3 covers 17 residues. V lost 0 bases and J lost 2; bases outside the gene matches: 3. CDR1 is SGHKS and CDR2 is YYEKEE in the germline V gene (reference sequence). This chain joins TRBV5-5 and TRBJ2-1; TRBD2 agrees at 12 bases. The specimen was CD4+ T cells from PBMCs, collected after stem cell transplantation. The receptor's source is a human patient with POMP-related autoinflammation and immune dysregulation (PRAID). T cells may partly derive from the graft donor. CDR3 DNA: TGTGCCAGCAGCTTGGTCCTAGCGGGGGGGCCCTACAATGAGCAGTTCTTC. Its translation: CASSLVLAGGPYNEQFF. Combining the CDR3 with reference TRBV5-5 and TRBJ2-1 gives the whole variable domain DAGVTQSPTHLIKTRGQQVTLRCSPISGHKSVSWYQQVLGQGPQFIFQYYEKEERGRGNFPDRFSARQFPNYSSELNVNALLLGDSALYLCASSLVLAGGPYNEQFFGPGTRLTVL.